A single sample is the source of the 29 T cell receptor beta chains below, sequenced in a study of blood T cell repertoires in COVID-19. The protocol was immunoSEQ multiplex PCR, while the TCRdb copy is restricted to in-frame clones and leaves out a portion. Of more than 200,000 clones listed, approximately 90% are singletons. The source material was peripheral blood. Receptors were obtained from a man aged 35-49 years with acute or convalescent COVID-19.

This clone came up once. The chain uses TRBV10-2 and TRBJ2-7; maybe TRBD2 (5 bases). The V gene lost 5 bases and the J gene lost 6 bases, with 17 bases spanning the gap. Germline values: CDR1 WSHSY, CDR2 SAAADI. The CDR3 covers 14 residues. CDR3 sequence reads: CASSRAEGASEQYF. CDR3 bases: TGCGCCAGCAGTAGGGCAGAGGGAGCATCCGAGCAGTACTTC.

The sample holds one count of this clone. The chain uses TRBV5-4 and TRBJ1-1, with 7 bases that match TRBD1. Germline V gene data show CDR1 as SGHNT and CDR2 as YYREEE (reference sequence). V shed 3 bases and J 2 bases; nucleotides not matched to a gene: 7. CDR3 length: 15 amino acids. As DNA, the CDR3 is TGTGCCAGCAGCTCGCTAACAGGGGCCAACACTGAAGCTTTCTTT. Translating it yields CASSSLTGANTEAFF.

The J gene is TRBJ2-5, the V gene TRBV27; 14 nucleotides line up with TRBD2. The CDR3 runs to 18 residues. Per germline, CDR1 MNHEY and CDR2 SMNVEV (reference sequence). After removal of 4 bases from V and 4 bases from J, the junction contained 11 bases not matched to a gene. CDR3 protein: CASSSAPTGTSGRETQYF. CDR3 DNA: TGTGCCAGCAGTTCCGCCCCCACCGGGACTAGCGGGAGAGAGACCCAGTACTTC.

V gene TRBV6-2 or TRBV6-3 combines with J gene TRBJ2-7; 7 bases map to TRBD2. CDR3 size: 16 residues. Per germline, CDR1 MNHEY and CDR2 SVGEGT. V dropped 3 bases and J dropped 6; count of bases not matched to a gene: 14. The CDR3 DNA is TGTGCCAGCAGTTATTCTGCGGGAGTTTCCGTAAGCGAGCAGTACTTC. Its translation: CASSYSAGVSVSEQYF.

The chain links TRBV27 to TRBJ2-1; D might be TRBD1 (8 bases). CDR3 length equals 14 residues. The V end was cut by 2 bases, the J end by 9 bases, with 14 bases between. Germline V gene data show CDR1 as MNHEY and CDR2 as SMNVEV (reference sequence). The CDR3 loop reads CASSLTTGEGEQFF. The CDR3 DNA is TGTGCCAGCAGTTTAACGACAGGGGAGGGTGAGCAGTTCTTC.

The chain couples TRBV9 to TRBJ2-3; 12 nucleotides align to TRBD2. This CDR3 has 16 amino acids. Germline values: CDR1 SGDLS, CDR2 YYNGEE. V lost 2 bases to trimming and J lost 1 base; unmatched junction nucleotides: 2. The CDR3 loop reads CASSVPSGGGTDTQYF. DNA of the CDR3: TGTGCCAGCAGCGTCCCTAGCGGGGGGGGCACAGATACGCAGTATTTT.

This rearrangement joins TRBV27 to TRBJ2-3, with 10 nucleotides matching TRBD2. CDR1 and CDR2 from the germline V gene are MNHEY and SMNVEV (reference sequence). V shed 3 bases and J 1 base; nucleotides not matched to a gene: 7. This CDR3 has 17 residues. The CDR3 nucleotides read TGTGCCAGCAGTTTGGCCCTTGGGACTAGCGGCACAGATACGCAGTATTTT. This sequence encodes CASSLALGTSGTDTQYF.

The chain recombines TRBV4-1 with TRBJ2-5; TRBD1 is a possible D gene (6 bases). The CDR3 runs 15 residues. Trimming took off 2 bases at V and 5 bases at J, with 15 bases between the two ends. CDR1 and CDR2 (germline): MGHRA, YSYEKL. CDR3 DNA: TGCGCCAGCAGCCAAACCTCACAGGGCGGGGAGACCCAGTACTTC. It codes for CASSQTSQGGETQYF.

In its sample, this clone was seen once. Additional DNA sequences in this sample encode the identical CDR3. The V call is TRBV28, the J call TRBJ2-1; D gene unclear. This CDR3 contains 15 residues. Per the germline V gene, CDR1 is MDHEN and CDR2 is SYDVKM. Trimming removed 6 bases at V and 4 bases at J, with 16 bases between. The CDR3 bases are TGTGCCAGCAGCCCCCCCCGAGACTCGTACAATGAGCAGTTCTTC. This codes for CASSPPRDSYNEQFF.

The CDR3 bases are TGTGCCAGCAGCTCCACGGACAAGACAGATACGCAGTATTTT. This encodes CASSSTDKTDTQYF. V is TRBV13 and J is TRBJ2-3, with a tentative D call TRBD1 (5 bases). The CDR3 totals 14 residues. Germline loops: CDR1 PRHDT, CDR2 FYEKMQ (reference sequence). The V end was cut by 4 bases, the J end by 3 bases, with 11 bases between.

The chain couples TRBV21-1 to TRBJ1-5. TRBV21-1 represents a pseudogene. CDR3 length: 14 residues. The CDR3 sequence is CASSKRSSWQPQHF. CDR3 DNA: TGTGCCAGCAGCAAACGGAGCTCCTGGCAGCCCCAGCATTTT.

The CDR3 region is CASSQDRGGYEQYF. CDR3 DNA: TGTGCCAGCAGCCAGGACAGGGGGGGCTACGAGCAGTACTTC. The chain recombines TRBV5-5 with TRBJ2-7; 10 bases align to TRBD1. J was trimmed by 3 bases and V by 4 bases; bases with no gene match: 4. The CDR3 extends over 14 amino acids. The V gene's germline CDR1 is SGHKS and CDR2 YYEKEE (reference sequence).

The rearrangement links TRBV9 to TRBJ2-1, with a weak D call TRBD2 (5 bases). Germline assignment: CDR1 SGDLS and CDR2 YYNGEE. Deletions cut 4 bases from V and 2 bases from J, with 16 bases between. This CDR3 has 16 residues. The CDR3 region is CASSPVAWRTYNEQFF. CDR3 nucleotide sequence: TGTGCCAGCAGCCCAGTGGCGTGGAGGACCTACAATGAGCAGTTCTTC.

The CDR3 bases are TGTGCCAGCAGGCCCAGGGTCCAAGAGACCCAGTACTTC. It translates to CASRPRVQETQYF. The chain uses TRBV12-3 or TRBV12-4 and TRBJ2-5; TRBD1 might be the D (5 bases). Between the trimmed V and J ends, which lost 6 bases and 1 base, there was a span of 9 bases. CDR3 length equals 13 residues.

About this clone: This sample includes further DNA sequences coding for the same CDR3. The V and J genes are TRBV18 and TRBJ2-7; 11 bases match TRBD2. The CDR3 length is 14 residues. Losses at the gene ends were 3 bases for V and 4 bases for J; bases not matched to a gene: 2. CDR1 and CDR2 (germline): KGHSH, LQKENI. Here the CDR3 reads CASSPTSGSYEQYF. CDR3 sequence (DNA): TGTGCCAGCTCACCTACTAGCGGGAGTTACGAGCAGTACTTC.

This chain connects TRBV4-1 to TRBJ1-2; 7 nucleotides agree with TRBD1. The CDR3 runs to 14 residues. In germline, CDR1 is MGHRA, CDR2 YSYEKL. V trimming: 0 bases; J trimming: 8 bases; junction bases outside the gene matches: 6. The CDR3 DNA reads as TGCGCCAGCAGCCAAGAAGGACAGGCTGGGGGCTACACCTTC. Encoded protein: CASSQEGQAGGYTF.

CDR3 coding DNA: TGTGCCAGTCGCCCGACAGGCCCTAACTATGGCTACACCTTC. It codes for CASRPTGPNYGYTF. V and J are TRBV19 and TRBJ1-2; D is possibly TRBD1 (6 bases). Trimming cost V 8 bases and J 0 bases, with 13 bases left between them. Germline assignment: CDR1 LNHDA and CDR2 SQIVND (reference sequence). The CDR3 is 14 amino acids.

The chain is built from TRBV5-6 and TRBJ1-4, with 7 nucleotides matching TRBD1. V dropped 4 bases and J dropped 8; count of bases not matched to a gene: 14. This CDR3 has 16 amino acids. In germline, CDR1 is SGHDT, CDR2 YYEEEE. CDR3 sequence: CASSTTGTVRREKLFF. CDR3 nucleotide sequence: TGTGCCAGCAGCACAACCGGGACAGTCCGGCGGGAAAAACTGTTTTTT.

V is TRBV6-5 and J is TRBJ2-1, with TRBD2 identical over 12 bases. The CDR3 loop spans 13 amino acids. The J segment lost 12 bases and the V segment lost 6 bases, leaving 6 bases of the junction unmatched. The germline CDR1 and CDR2 sequences are MNHEY and SVGAGI. Written as DNA, the CDR3 is TGTGCCAGCAGCCTAGCGGGAGGGTTTGCGCAGTTCTTC. It translates to CASSLAGGFAQFF.

The chain employs TRBV24-1 and TRBJ2-5, with 9 bases that match TRBD1. The CDR3 is made up of 15 amino acids. The V gene's germline CDR1 is KGHDR and CDR2 SFDVKD. Trimming removed 7 bases from V and 5 bases from J; junction bases left unmatched: 10. In DNA form, the CDR3 reads TGTGCCACCAGCCAACCCAACAGGGGGCGTGAGACCCAGTACTTC. Translating gives CATSQPNRGRETQYF.

The chain couples TRBV29-1 to TRBJ2-7; 12 nucleotides match TRBD1. The germline V gene encodes CDR1 SQVTM and CDR2 ANQGSEA. CDR3 length equals 14 residues. With V trimmed by 5 bases and J by 0 bases, 2 bases remained unmatched. The CDR3 loop is CSVRGQGASYEQYF. In DNA, the CDR3 is TGCAGCGTTCGGGGACAGGGGGCCTCCTACGAGCAGTACTTC.

This chain joins TRBV6-2 or TRBV6-3 and TRBJ2-5; 7 nucleotides match TRBD2. V dropped 6 bases and J dropped 9; count of bases not matched to a gene: 16. CDR3 length equals 15 residues. Per the germline V gene, CDR1 is MNHEY and CDR2 is SVGEGT. CDR3 loop: CASSPPGVAGIAQYF. DNA for the CDR3: TGTGCCAGCAGCCCCCCCGGAGTAGCGGGTATCGCCCAGTACTTC.

The rearrangement links TRBV4-1 to TRBJ1-3; D unclear. The CDR3 spans 15 residues. V was pared by 1 base and J by 4 bases, with 11 bases between. Germline CDR1 MGHRA, CDR2 YSYEKL. CDR3 amino acids: CASSQVLGSGNTIYF. In DNA, the CDR3 is TGCGCCAGCAGCCAAGTGCTCGGGTCCGGAAACACCATATATTTT.

This clone has a single count. The chain uses TRBV2 and TRBJ2-7; perhaps TRBD2 as D (6 bases). The CDR3 is made up of 14 amino acids. The ends were cut back, 6 bases at V and 0 bases at J, with 12 bases in the middle. From germline, CDR1 is SNHLY and CDR2 FYNNEI. The CDR3 sequence is CASRSGSFSYEQYF. The CDR3 DNA follows: TGTGCCAGCAGAAGCGGGTCGTTCTCCTACGAGCAGTACTTC.

This chain joins TRBV30 and TRBJ1-1; D remains ambiguous. Germline CDR1 GTSNPN, CDR2 SVGIG (reference sequence). V lost 4 bases, J lost 10 bases, and 16 bases lay in between. This CDR3 has 12 amino acids. The CDR3 DNA is TGTGCCTGGACCAGTGACGACACCAGAGCTTTCTTT. Its translation is CAWTSDDTRAFF.

V usage is TRBV6-2 or TRBV6-3 and J usage is TRBJ2-5, with D unresolved. This CDR3 comprises 12 residues. Trimming left V 5 bases short and J 5 bases short, with 9 bases between. The germline CDR1 and CDR2 sequences are MNHEY and SVGEGT. In DNA form, the CDR3 reads TGTGCCAGCAGTATTAATGGCGAGACCCAGTACTTC. This codes for CASSINGETQYF.

This clone occurred many times. This chain uses TRBV19 with TRBJ1-1, with D hard to call. V shed 3 bases and J shed 1 base, with 9 bases lying between them. The germline CDR1 and CDR2 sequences are LNHDA and SQIVND (reference sequence). The CDR3 is 14 residues long. Written as DNA, the CDR3 is TGTGCCAGTAGTATGGGCAGGTGGAACACTGAAGCTTTCTTT. It is translated as CASSMGRWNTEAFF.

V is TRBV11-2 and J is TRBJ2-3; D is unresolved. The CDR3 covers 11 residues. V was cut by 10 bases and J by 8 bases, with 13 bases left in between. CDR1 and CDR2 from the germline V gene are SGHAT and FQNNGV. The DNA for the CDR3 is TGTGCCACCTCCTCTTCGGGTACGCAGTATTTT. This translates into CATSSSGTQYF.

The chain carries TRBV27 and TRBJ1-2; the D is unclear. From germline, CDR1 is MNHEY and CDR2 SMNVEV (reference sequence). V was cut by 3 bases and J by 0 bases, with 5 bases left in between. There are 13 residues in the CDR3. The CDR3 coding sequence is TGTGCCAGCAGTTTCTCAGCTAACTATGGCTACACCTTC. It specifies CASSFSANYGYTF.